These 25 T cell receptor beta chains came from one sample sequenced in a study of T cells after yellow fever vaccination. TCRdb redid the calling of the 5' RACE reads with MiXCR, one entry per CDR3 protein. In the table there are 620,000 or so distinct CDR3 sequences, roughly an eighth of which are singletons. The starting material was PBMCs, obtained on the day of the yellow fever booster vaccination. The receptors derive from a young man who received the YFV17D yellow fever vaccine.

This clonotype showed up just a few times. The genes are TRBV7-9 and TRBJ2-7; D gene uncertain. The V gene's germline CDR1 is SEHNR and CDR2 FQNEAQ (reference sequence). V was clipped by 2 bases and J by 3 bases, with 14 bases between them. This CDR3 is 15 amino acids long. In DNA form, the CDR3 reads TGTGCCAGCAGCTTAAAAGGATGGGCGGACTACGAGCAGTACTTC. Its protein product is CASSLKGWADYEQYF. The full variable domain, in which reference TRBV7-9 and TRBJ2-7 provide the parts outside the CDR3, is DTGVSQNPRHKITKRGQNVTFRCDPISEHNRLYWYRQTLGQGPEFLTYFQNEAQLEKSRLLSDRFSAERPKGSFSTLEIQRTEQGDSAMYLCASSLKGWADYEQYFGPGTRLTVT.

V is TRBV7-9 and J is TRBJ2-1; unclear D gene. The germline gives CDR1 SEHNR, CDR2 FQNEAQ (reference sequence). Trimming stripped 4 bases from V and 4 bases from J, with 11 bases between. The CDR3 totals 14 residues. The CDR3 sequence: CASSSYLPYNEQFF. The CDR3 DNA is TGTGCCAGCAGCTCGTACTTACCGTACAATGAGCAGTTCTTC.

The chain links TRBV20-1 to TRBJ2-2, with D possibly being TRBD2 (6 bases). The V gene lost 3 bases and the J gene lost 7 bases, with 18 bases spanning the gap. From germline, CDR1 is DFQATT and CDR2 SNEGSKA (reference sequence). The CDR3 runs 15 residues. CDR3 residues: CSARKPGLRYGELFF. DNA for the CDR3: TGCAGTGCTAGGAAACCGGGACTTCGATACGGGGAGCTGTTTTTT.

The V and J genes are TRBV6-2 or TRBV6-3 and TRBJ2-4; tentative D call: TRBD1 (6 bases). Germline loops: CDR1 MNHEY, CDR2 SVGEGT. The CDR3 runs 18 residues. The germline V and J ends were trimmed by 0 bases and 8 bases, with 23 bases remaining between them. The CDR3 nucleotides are TGTGCCAGCAGTTACTCCAAAACAGGGAGTCGCGGCATATACATTCAGTACTTC. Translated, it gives CASSYSKTGSRGIYIQYF.

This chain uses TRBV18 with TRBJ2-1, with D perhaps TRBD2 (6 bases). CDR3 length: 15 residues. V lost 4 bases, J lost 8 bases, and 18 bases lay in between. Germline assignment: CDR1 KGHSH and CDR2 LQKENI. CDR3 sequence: CASSLFREWVYEQFF. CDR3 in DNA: TGTGCCAGCTCACTTTTTCGGGAGTGGGTCTATGAGCAGTTCTTC.

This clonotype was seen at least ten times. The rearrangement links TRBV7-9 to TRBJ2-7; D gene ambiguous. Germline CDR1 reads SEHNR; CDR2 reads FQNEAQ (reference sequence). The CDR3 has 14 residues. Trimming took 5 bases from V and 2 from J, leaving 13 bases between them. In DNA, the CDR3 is TGTGCCAGCAGCCTCGGTAGTCGGGCCTACGAGCAGTACTTC. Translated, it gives CASSLGSRAYEQYF.

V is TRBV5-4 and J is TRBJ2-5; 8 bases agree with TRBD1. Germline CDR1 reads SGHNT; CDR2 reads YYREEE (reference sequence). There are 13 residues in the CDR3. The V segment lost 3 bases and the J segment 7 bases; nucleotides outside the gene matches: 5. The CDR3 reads CASSYRGVPTQYF. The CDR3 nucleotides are TGTGCCAGCAGCTACAGGGGGGTGCCGACCCAGTACTTC.

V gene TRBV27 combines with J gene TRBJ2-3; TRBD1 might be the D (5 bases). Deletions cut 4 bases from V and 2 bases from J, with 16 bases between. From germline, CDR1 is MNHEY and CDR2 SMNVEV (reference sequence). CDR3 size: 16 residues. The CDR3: CASSSHSRQLTDTQYF. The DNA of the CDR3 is TGTGCCAGCAGTTCTCACTCGCGACAGCTCACAGATACGCAGTATTTT.

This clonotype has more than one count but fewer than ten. The CDR3: CASSSRDRRQETQYF. The CDR3 nucleotides read TGTGCCAGTAGTAGCCGGGACAGGAGACAAGAGACCCAGTACTTC. The chain recombines TRBV19 with TRBJ2-5, with TRBD1 identical over 8 bases. Per the germline V gene, CDR1 is LNHDA and CDR2 is SQIVND (reference sequence). After removal of 4 bases from V and 2 bases from J, the junction contained 6 bases not matched to a gene. The CDR3 contains 15 residues.

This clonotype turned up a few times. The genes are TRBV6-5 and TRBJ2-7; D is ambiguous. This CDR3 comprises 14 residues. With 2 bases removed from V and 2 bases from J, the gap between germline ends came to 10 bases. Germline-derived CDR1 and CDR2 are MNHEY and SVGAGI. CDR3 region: CASSYAIKAYEQYF. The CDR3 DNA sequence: TGTGCCAGCAGTTACGCGATTAAGGCCTACGAGCAGTACTTC.

CDR3: CASSIRRDFYNEQFF. As DNA, the CDR3 is TGTGCCAGCAGCATACGAAGGGACTTCTACAATGAGCAGTTCTTC. The chain links TRBV7-2 to TRBJ2-1; D may be TRBD2 (6 bases). V dropped 5 bases and J dropped 3 bases, with 14 bases sitting between them. Germline V lookup: CDR1 SGHTA, CDR2 FQGNSA. This CDR3 is built from 15 residues.

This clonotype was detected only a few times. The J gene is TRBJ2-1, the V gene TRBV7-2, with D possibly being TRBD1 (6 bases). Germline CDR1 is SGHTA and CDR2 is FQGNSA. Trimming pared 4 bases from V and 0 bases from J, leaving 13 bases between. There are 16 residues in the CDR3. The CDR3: CASSSRGGSSYNEQFF. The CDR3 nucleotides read TGTGCCAGCAGCTCGAGAGGGGGAAGCTCCTACAATGAGCAGTTCTTC.

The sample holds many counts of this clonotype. In DNA, the CDR3 is TGTGCCAGCAGTTACTCTCAACTAGCGGGAGCAGGCAATGAGCAGTTCTTC. As protein: CASSYSQLAGAGNEQFF. The rearrangement joins TRBV6-2 or TRBV6-3 to TRBJ2-1; the match to TRBD2 covers 11 bases. The CDR3 totals 17 residues. V lost 0 bases to trimming and J lost 6 bases; unmatched junction nucleotides: 7. Germline-derived CDR1 and CDR2 are MNHEY and SVGEGT.

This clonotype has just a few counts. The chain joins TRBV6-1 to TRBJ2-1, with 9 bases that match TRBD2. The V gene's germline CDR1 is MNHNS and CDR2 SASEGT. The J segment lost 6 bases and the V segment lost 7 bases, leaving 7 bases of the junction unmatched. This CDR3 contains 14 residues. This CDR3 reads CASKEREVGNEQFF. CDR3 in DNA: TGTGCCAGCAAAGAGCGGGAGGTGGGCAATGAGCAGTTCTTC.

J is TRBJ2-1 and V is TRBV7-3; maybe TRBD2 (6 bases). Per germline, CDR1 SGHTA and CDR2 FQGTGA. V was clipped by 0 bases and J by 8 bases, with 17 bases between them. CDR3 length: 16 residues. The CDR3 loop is CASSLTPREAGHEQFF. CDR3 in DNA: TGTGCCAGCAGCTTAACGCCCAGAGAAGCGGGCCATGAGCAGTTCTTC.

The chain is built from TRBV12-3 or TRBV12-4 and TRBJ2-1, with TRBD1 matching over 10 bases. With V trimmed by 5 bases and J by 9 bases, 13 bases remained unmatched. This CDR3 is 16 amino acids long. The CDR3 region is CASSPPWTGGLGEQFF. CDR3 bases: TGTGCCAGCAGTCCTCCGTGGACAGGGGGTTTGGGTGAGCAGTTCTTC.

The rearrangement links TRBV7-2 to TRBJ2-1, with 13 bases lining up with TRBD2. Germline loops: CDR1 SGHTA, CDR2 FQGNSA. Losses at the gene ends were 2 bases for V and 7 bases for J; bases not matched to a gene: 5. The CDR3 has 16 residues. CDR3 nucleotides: TGTGCCAGCAGCTTACCGCGGACTAGCGGGAGTAATGAGCAGTTCTTC. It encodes CASSLPRTSGSNEQFF.

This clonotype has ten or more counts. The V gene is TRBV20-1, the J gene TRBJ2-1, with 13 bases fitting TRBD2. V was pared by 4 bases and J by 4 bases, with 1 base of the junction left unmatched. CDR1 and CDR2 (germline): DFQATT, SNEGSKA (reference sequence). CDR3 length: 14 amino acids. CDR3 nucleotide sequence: TGCAGTGCTACGGGACTAGCGGGATACAATGAGCAGTTCTTC. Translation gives CSATGLAGYNEQFF.

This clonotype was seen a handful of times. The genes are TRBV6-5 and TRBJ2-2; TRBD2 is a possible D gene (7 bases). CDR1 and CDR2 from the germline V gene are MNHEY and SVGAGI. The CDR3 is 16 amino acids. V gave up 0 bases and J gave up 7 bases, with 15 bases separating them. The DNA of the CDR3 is TGTGCCAGCAGTTACTCGGGGGGGGCTTGGGGCGGGGAGCTGTTTTTT. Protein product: CASSYSGGAWGGELFF.

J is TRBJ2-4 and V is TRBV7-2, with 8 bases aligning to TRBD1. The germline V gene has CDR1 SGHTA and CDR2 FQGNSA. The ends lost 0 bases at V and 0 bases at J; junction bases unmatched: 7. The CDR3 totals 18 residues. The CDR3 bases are TGTGCCAGCAGCTTAGCGAACGGGCAGGGGGCAGCCAAAAACATTCAGTACTTC. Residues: CASSLANGQGAAKNIQYF.

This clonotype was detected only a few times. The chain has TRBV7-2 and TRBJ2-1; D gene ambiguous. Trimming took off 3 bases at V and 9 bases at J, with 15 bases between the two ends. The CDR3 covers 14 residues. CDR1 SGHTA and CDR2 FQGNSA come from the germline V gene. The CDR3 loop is CASSFGFEVGEQFF. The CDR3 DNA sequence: TGTGCCAGCAGCTTTGGGTTCGAGGTGGGTGAGCAGTTCTTC. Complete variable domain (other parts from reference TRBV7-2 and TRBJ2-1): GAGVSQSPSNKVTEKGKDVELRCDPISGHTALYWYRQSLGQGLEFLIYFQGNSAPDKSGLPSDRFSAERTGGSVSTLTIQRTQQEDSAVYLCASSFGFEVGEQFFGPGTRLTVL.

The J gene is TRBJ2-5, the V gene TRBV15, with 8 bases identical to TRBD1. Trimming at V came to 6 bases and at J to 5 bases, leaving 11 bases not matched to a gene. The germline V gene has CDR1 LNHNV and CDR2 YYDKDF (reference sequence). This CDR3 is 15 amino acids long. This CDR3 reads CATRPLTGGEETQYF. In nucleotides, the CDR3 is TGTGCCACCAGACCTCTTACAGGGGGTGAGGAGACCCAGTACTTC.

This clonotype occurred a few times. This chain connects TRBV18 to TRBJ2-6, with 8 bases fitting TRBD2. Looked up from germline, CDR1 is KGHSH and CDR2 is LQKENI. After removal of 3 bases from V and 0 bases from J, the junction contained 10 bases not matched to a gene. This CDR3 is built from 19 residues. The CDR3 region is CASSPVYTGGNSGANVLTF. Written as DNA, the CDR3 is TGTGCCAGCTCACCGGTTTATACGGGAGGGAACTCTGGGGCCAACGTCCTGACTTTC.

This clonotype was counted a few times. The CDR3 DNA is TGTGCCAGCAGATTGGGACAGGGCCAAGAGACCCAGTACTTC. Residues: CASRLGQGQETQYF. V and J are TRBV12-3 or TRBV12-4 and TRBJ2-5, with 9 nucleotides matching TRBD1. V lost 6 bases to trimming and J lost 1 base; unmatched junction nucleotides: 3. This CDR3 spans 14 amino acids.

CDR3 residues: CSGKGRLDTEAFF. Written as DNA, the CDR3 is TGCAGCGGTAAAGGGCGGTTGGACACTGAAGCTTTCTTT. The rearrangement joins TRBV29-1 to TRBJ1-1; no clear D. The V gene's germline CDR1 is SQVTM and CDR2 ANQGSEA. Trimming removed 7 bases at V and 3 bases at J, with 15 bases between. CDR3 size: 13 residues.